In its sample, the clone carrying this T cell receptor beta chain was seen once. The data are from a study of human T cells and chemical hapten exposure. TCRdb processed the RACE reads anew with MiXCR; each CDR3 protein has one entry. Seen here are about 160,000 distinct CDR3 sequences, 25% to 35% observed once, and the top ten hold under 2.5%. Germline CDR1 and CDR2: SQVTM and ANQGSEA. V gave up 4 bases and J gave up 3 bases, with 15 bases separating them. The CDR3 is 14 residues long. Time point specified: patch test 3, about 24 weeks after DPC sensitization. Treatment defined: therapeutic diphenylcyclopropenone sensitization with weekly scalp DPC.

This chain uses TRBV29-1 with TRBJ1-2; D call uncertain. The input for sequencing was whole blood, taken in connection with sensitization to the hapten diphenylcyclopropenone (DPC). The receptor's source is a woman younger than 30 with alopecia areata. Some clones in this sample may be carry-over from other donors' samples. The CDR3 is CSVGSGPEDYGYTF. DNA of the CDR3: TGCAGCGTTGGAAGTGGACCGGAGGACTATGGCTACACCTTC.